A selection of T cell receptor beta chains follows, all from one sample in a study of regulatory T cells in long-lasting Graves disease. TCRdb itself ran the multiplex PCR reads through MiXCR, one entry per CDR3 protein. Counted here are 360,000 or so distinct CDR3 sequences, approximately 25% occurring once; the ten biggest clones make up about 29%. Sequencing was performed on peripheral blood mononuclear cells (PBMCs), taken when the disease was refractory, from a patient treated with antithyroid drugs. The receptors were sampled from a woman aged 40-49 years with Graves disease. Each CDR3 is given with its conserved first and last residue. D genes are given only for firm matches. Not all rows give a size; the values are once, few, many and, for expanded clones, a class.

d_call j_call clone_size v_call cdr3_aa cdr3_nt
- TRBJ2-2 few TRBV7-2 CASSLVGRANTGELFF TGTGCCAGCAGCTTAGTTGGCAGGGCGAACACCGGGGAGCTGTTTTTT
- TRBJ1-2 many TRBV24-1 CATSDATGPGGYTF TGTGCCACCAGTGATGCTACAGGACCGGGTGGCTACACCTTC
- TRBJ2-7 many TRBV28 CASSLYAGASYEQYF TGTGCCAGCAGTTTATATGCAGGGGCCTCCTACGAGCAGTACTTC
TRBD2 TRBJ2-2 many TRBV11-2 CASSLAGGRTGELFF TGTGCCAGCAGTTTAGCGGGAGGGCGAACCGGGGAGCTGTTTTTT
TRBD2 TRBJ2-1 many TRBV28 CASSPTTSGSVGEQFF TGTGCCAGCAGTCCCACGACTAGCGGGAGCGTCGGTGAGCAGTTCTTC
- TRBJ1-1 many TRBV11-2 CASSLGRGNTEAFF TGTGCCAGCAGCTTAGGGAGGGGGAACACTGAAGCTTTCTTT
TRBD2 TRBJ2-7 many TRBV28 CASSFPRGLAGGPYEQYF TGTGCCAGCAGTTTCCCACGGGGACTAGCGGGAGGGCCGTACGAGCAGTACTTC
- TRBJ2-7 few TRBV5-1 CASSLGVLPPYEQYF TGCGCCAGCAGCTTGGGGGTCCTACCCCCCTACGAGCAGTACTTC
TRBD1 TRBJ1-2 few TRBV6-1 CASSPAGTGIYGYTF TGTGCCAGCAGCCCCGCCGGGACAGGCATCTATGGCTACACCTTC
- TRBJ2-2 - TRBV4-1 CATGPPNTGELFF TGCGCCACCGGGCCACCGAACACCGGGGAGCTGTTTTTT
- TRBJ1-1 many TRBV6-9 CASSYEGSTEAFF TGTGCCAGCAGTTACGAGGGGAGCACTGAAGCTTTCTTT
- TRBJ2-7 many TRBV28 CASSLWQGSEQYF TGTGCCAGCAGTTTATGGCAGGGAAGCGAGCAGTACTTC
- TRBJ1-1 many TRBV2 CASSGRMNTEAFF TGTGCCAGCAGCGGCAGAATGAACACTGAAGCTTTCTTT
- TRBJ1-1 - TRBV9 CASSVAGYTEAFF TGTGCCAGCAGCGTCGCGGGGTACACTGAAGCTTTCTTT
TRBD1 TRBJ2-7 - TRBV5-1 CASSWDSAYEQYF TGCGCCAGCAGCTGGGACAGCGCCTACGAGCAGTACTTC
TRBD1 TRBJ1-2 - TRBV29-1 CSVEPQGKYGYTF TGCAGCGTTGAACCACAGGGGAAGTATGGCTACACCTTC
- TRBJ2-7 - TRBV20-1 CSARDWDSGYEQYF TGCAGTGCTAGAGATTGGGACTCGGGCTACGAGCAGTACTTC
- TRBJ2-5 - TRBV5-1 CASSLIGTGQETQYF TGCGCCAGCAGCTTGATAGGGACCGGACAAGAGACCCAGTACTTC
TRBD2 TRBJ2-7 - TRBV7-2 CASSQRGTSGSWFYEQYF TGTGCCAGCAGCCAGCGTGGGACTAGCGGGAGTTGGTTCTACGAGCAGTACTTC
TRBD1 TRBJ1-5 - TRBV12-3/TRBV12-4 CASSYTGGGSQPQHF TGTGCCAGCAGTTACACAGGGGGCGGAAGTCAGCCCCAGCATTTT
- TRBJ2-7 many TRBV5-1 CASSQEPAEFEQYF TGCGCCAGCAGCCAAGAACCCGCTGAATTCGAGCAGTACTTC
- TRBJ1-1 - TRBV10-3 CAISGRGTDTEAFF TGTGCCATCAGTGGTAGGGGGACCGACACTGAAGCTTTCTTT
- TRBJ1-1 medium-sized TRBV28 CASSFLWRGLGTEAFF TGTGCCAGCAGTTTCCTTTGGAGGGGCCTGGGGACTGAAGCTTTCTTT
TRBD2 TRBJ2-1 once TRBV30 CAWSGLAGHRHEQFF TGTGCCTGGAGTGGACTAGCGGGCCACCGGCATGAGCAGTTCTTC
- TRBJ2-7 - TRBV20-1 CSATAQGTVYEQYF TGCAGTGCTACGGCACAGGGTACGGTTTACGAGCAGTACTTC
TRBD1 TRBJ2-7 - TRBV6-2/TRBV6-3 CASSWRAGGLHEQYF TGTGCCAGCAGTTGGCGGGCAGGGGGTCTCCACGAGCAGTACTTC
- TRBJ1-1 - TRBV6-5 CASSYPLVRGTTEAFF TGTGCCAGCAGTTACCCGTTGGTAAGGGGGACCACTGAAGCTTTCTTT
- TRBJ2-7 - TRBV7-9 CASWVEGSYEQYF TGTGCCAGCTGGGTTGAGGGGTCCTACGAGCAGTACTTC
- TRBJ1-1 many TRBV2 CASTSGHVNTEAFF TGTGCCAGCACTTCGGGACACGTGAACACTGAAGCTTTCTTT
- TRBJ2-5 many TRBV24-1 CATRISQETQYF TGTGCCACCAGGATCAGTCAAGAGACCCAGTACTTC
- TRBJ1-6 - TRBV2 CASRRRGGNSPLHF TGTGCCAGCAGAAGGAGGGGTGGTAATTCACCCCTCCACTTT
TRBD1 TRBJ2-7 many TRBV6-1 CATSPVAGGYEQYF TGTGCCACTTCACCGGTGGCAGGGGGCTACGAGCAGTACTTC
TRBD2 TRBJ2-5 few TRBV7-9 CASRRGIPSGQETQYF TGTGCCAGCAGGCGGGGAATTCCTAGCGGCCAAGAGACCCAGTACTTC
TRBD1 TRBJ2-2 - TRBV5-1 CASSWGQAGELFF TGCGCCAGCAGCTGGGGACAGGCCGGGGAGCTGTTTTTT
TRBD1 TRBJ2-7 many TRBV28 CAGSRDRGDSGGEQYF TGTGCCGGATCTAGGGACAGGGGAGATTCCGGGGGGGAGCAGTACTTC
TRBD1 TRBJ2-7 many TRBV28 CASSHRGLSTEQYF TGTGCCAGCAGCCACAGGGGCCTTTCTACCGAGCAGTACTTC
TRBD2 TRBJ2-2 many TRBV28 CASSPLAGPFSRKNTGELFF TGTGCCAGCAGTCCTCTAGCGGGGCCTTTTTCAAGGAAGAACACCGGGGAGCTGTTTTTT
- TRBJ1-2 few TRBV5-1 CASSEFPGYGYTF TGCGCCAGCAGCGAATTTCCTGGCTATGGCTACACCTTC
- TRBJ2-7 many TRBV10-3 CAISESRTTYEQYF TGTGCCATCAGTGAGTCAAGGACAACCTACGAGCAGTACTTC
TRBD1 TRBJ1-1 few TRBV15 CATSRDRGDFAEAFF TGTGCCACCAGCAGGGACAGGGGTGATTTCGCTGAAGCTTTCTTT
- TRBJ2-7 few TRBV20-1 CSARVTVIYEQYF TGCAGTGCTAGAGTTACGGTTATCTACGAGCAGTACTTC
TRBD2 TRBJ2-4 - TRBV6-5 CASSFLAGGFFFF TGTGCCAGCAGTTTCCTAGCGGGAGGCTTCTTCTTCTTC
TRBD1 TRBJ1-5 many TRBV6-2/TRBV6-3 CASSYSTDRGFGNQPQHF TGTGCCAGCAGTTATTCAACCGACAGGGGTTTCGGCAATCAGCCCCAGCATTTT
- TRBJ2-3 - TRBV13 CASSPTPSADTQYF TGTGCCAGCAGCCCGACCCCGTCCGCAGATACGCAGTATTTT
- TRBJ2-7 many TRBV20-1 CSALGPAEQYF TGCAGTGCACTCGGACCGGCGGAGCAGTACTTC
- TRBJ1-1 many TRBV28 CASTLRGWKGGAEAFF TGTGCCAGCACCCTTAGGGGTTGGAAGGGGGGTGCTGAAGCTTTCTTT
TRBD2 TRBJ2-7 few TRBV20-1 CSATSGSKEQYF TGCAGTGCTACTAGCGGGAGTAAAGAGCAGTACTTC
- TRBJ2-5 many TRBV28 CASSLDYQETQYF TGTGCCAGCAGTTTGGACTACCAAGAGACCCAGTACTTC
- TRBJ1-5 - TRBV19 CASSMYEKGNQPQHF TGTGCCAGTAGTATGTACGAAAAAGGCAATCAGCCCCAGCATTTT
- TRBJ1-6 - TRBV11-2 CASSLGLFTANNSPLHF TGTGCCAGCAGCTTGGGACTATTTACCGCTAATAATTCACCCCTCCACTTT
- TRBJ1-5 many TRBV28 CASSVGRVNQPQHF TGTGCCAGCAGTGTCGGACGAGTGAATCAGCCCCAGCATTTT
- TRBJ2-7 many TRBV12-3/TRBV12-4 CASSLGVGDEQYF TGTGCCAGCAGTTTAGGGGTGGGGGACGAGCAGTACTTC
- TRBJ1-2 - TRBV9 CASSPRFQGYGYTF TGTGCCAGCAGCCCCCGATTCCAGGGCTATGGCTACACCTTC
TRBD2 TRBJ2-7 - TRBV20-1 CSATGLAGGSYEQYF TGCAGTGCTACCGGACTAGCGGGAGGGAGCTACGAGCAGTACTTC
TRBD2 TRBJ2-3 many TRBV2 CASTRGRFLAGGPSTDTQYF TGTGCCAGCACGCGAGGCCGGTTTCTAGCGGGAGGCCCTAGCACAGATACGCAGTATTTT
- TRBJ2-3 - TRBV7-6 CASSLVLGDTQYF TGTGCCAGCAGCTTAGTGCTAGGAGATACGCAGTATTTT
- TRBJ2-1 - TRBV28 CASSILANEQFF TGTGCCAGCAGTATACTAGCAAATGAGCAGTTCTTC
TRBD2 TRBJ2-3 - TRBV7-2 CASSLWTSADTQYF TGTGCCAGCAGCCTATGGACTAGTGCAGATACGCAGTATTTT
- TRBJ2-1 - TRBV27 CASSPTGWRNEQFF TGTGCCAGCAGTCCCACAGGGTGGCGCAATGAGCAGTTCTTC
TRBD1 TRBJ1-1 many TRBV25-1 CASSESPGQGASNSMNTEAFF TGTGCCAGCAGTGAATCGCCGGGACAGGGGGCTTCCAACTCCATGAACACTGAAGCTTTCTTT